The 6 T cell receptor delta chains presented below share a single source sample, sequenced in a study of in vitro expanded adult blood gammadelta T cells. After expansion, live CD3+ TCRgammadelta+ Vgamma9+ Vdelta2+ T cells were sorted by FACS. Zoledronate at about 0.92 uM was applied to PBMC for one day, followed by three washes. Cultures were expanded for 14 days, with IL-2 added every 3 to 4 days. No antigen has been assigned to these receptors. TCRdb re-called the 5' RACE reads via CATT. Found here are roughly 760 delta-chain clones, 35% to 40% of them singletons; the top ten hold approximately 20%. Sequencing used gamma-delta T cells from peripheral blood expanded in culture, obtained from an in vitro culture stimulated with zoledronate. The origin of the receptors is an adult in good health.

This clone is labeled large. Other nucleotide sequences from this sample produce the same CDR3. V gene TRDV2 combines with J gene TRDJ1; TRDD3 is a possible D gene (5 bases). Germline V gene sequence: CDR1 GEAIGNYY, CDR2 EKD. The CDR3 loop spans 15 amino acids. Trimming left V 0 bases short and J 10 bases short, with 20 bases between. Here the CDR3 reads CACDTVGLEGLTLIF. The CDR3 nucleotides read TGTGCCTGTGACACCGTCGGACTGGAGGGTTTGACACTCATCTTT.

As regards this clone: This could be a read error, since a much larger clone is one nucleotide away. This sample includes further DNA sequences coding for the same CDR3. CDR3 residues: CACDATILGDRSWDTRQMFF. CDR3 in DNA: TGTGCCTGTGACGCGACGATACTGGGGGATCGCTCCTGGGACACTCGACAGATGTTTTTC. The chain is built from TRDV2 and TRDJ3; the match to TRDD3 covers 10 bases. In germline, CDR1 is GEAIGNYY, CDR2 EKD. The CDR3 has 20 residues.

The chain uses TRDV2 and TRDJ1; 12 bases are shared with TRDD3. CDR1 and CDR2 (germline): GEAIGNYY, EKD. The CDR3 consists of 19 residues. With 0 bases clipped from V and 2 bases from J, the junction kept 12 bases outside the gene matches. CDR3 sequence reads: CACDTVLLGDTDWTDKLIF. As DNA, the CDR3 is TGTGCCTGTGACACCGTTCTACTGGGGGATACTGATTGGACCGATAAACTCATCTTT.

The chain links TRDV2 to TRDJ1; a weak D match, TRDD3 (6 bases). V shed 3 bases and J shed 1 base, with 23 bases lying between them. This CDR3 region has 18 residues. Germline V gene data show CDR1 as GEAIGNYY and CDR2 as EKD. The CDR3 bases are TGTGCCTGTGACGAGATTTCCCTACTTACTGGGAGCACCGATAAACTCATCTTT. Translating gives CACDEISLLTGSTDKLIF.

As concerns this clone: Other DNA sequences from this sample encode an identical CDR3 as well. CDR3 nucleotide sequence: TGTGCCTGTGACGGTCTGGGGGGTGTCCGGGAAGCTCTATTCACTGATAAACTCATCTTT. It yields the protein CACDGLGGVREALFTDKLIF. The rearrangement uses TRDV2 and TRDJ1, with 7 bases lining up with TRDD3. J gave up 5 bases and V 3 bases, and 26 bases lay outside the gene matches. Germline-derived CDR1 and CDR2 are GEAIGNYY and EKD. The CDR3 has 20 amino acids.

This clone was seen a handful of times. The V and J genes are TRDV2 and TRDJ1; 11 bases are a match to TRDD3. Germline CDR1 is GEAIGNYY and CDR2 is EKD. The CDR3 totals 18 residues. V lost 3 bases to trimming and J lost 0 bases; unmatched junction nucleotides: 11. The CDR3 DNA sequence: TGTGCCTGTGACCCTGTACTGGGGGATATGGGGTACACCGATAAACTCATCTTT. Protein: CACDPVLGDMGYTDKLIF.